This paragraph reports one T cell receptor beta chain. The data derive from a study of T-cell reconstitution after alpha-beta-depleted transplantation in children. V was pared by 1 base and J by 5 bases, with 5 bases between. The CDR3 runs 12 residues. Preparation of the TCRbeta library involved a method that used unique molecular identifiers. One entry per CDR3 protein, called by TCRdb with MiXCR from the PCR reads. The sample consists of fewer than 400,000 distinct CDR3 sequences, roughly 21% of them appearing once. The sequence was obtained from a human donor who donated a stem cell graft to a child with acute myeloid leukemia. The sample was PBMCs from the stem cell graft donor, taken from the stem cell graft. The gene calls are TRBV12-3 or TRBV12-4 and TRBJ2-5; no firm D call. Written as DNA, the CDR3 is TGTGCCAGCAGTTTAGAGTCGGAGACCCAGTACTTC. This codes for CASSLESETQYF.